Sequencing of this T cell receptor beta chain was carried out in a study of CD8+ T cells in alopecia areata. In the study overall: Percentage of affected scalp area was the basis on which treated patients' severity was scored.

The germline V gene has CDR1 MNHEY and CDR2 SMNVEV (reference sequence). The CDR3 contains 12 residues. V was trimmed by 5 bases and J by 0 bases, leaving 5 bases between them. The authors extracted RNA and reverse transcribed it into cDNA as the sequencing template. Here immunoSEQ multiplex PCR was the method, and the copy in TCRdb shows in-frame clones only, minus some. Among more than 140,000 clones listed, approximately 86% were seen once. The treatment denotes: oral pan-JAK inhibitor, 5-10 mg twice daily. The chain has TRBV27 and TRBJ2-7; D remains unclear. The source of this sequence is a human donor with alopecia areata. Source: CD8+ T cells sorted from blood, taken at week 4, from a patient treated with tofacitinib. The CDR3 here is CASSPSSYEQYF. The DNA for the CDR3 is TGTGCCAGCAGTCCCTCCTCCTACGAGCAGTACTTC.